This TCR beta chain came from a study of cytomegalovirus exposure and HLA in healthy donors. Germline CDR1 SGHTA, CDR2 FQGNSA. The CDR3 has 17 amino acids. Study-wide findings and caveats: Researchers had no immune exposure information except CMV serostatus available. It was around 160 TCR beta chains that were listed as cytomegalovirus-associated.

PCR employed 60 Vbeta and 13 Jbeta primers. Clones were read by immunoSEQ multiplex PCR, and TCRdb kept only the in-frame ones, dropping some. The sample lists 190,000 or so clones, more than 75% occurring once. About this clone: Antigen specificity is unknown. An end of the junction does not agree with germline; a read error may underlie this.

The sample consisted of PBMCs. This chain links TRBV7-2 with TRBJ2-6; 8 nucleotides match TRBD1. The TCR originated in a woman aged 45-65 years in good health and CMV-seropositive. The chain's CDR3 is CASSSTGVKSGANGLTF. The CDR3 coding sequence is TGTGCCAGCAGCTCGACAGGGGTAAAGTCTGGGGCCAACGGCCTGACTTTC. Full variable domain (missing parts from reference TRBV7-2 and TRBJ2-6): GAGVSQSPSNKVTEKGKDVELRCDPISGHTALYWYRQSLGQGLEFLIYFQGNSAPDKSGLPSDRFSAERTGGSVSTLTIQRTQQEDSAVYLCASSSTGVKSGANGLTFGAGSRLTVL.